These 15 T cell receptor beta chains share one sample of origin, sequenced in a study of blood T cell repertoires in COVID-19. The repertoire was sequenced with immunoSEQ multiplex PCR; TCRdb's copy has only in-frame clones and lacks some. The sample shows 15,000 to 20,000 clones, about nine tenths of them seen only once. The specimen sequenced was peripheral blood. The receptor set was obtained from a human donor with active COVID-19. The donor label of this sample is uncertain.

The genes are TRBV6-5 and TRBJ1-1; a possible D gene is TRBD1 (6 bases). Germline V gene data show CDR1 as MNHEY and CDR2 as SVGAGI. The CDR3 is 15 amino acids. The germline V and J ends were trimmed by 2 bases and 1 base, with 11 bases remaining between them. This chain's CDR3 is CASSYGGGGNTEAFF. The CDR3, as DNA: TGTGCCAGCAGTTACGGGGGAGGGGGGAACACTGAAGCTTTCTTT.

The chain carries TRBV19 and TRBJ1-4; no firm D call. Per germline, CDR1 LNHDA and CDR2 SQIVND (reference sequence). V lost 5 bases to trimming and J lost 3 bases, with 10 bases between them. CDR3 length: 14 residues. DNA for the CDR3: TGTGCCAGTAGTCCTAGGAATCCTAATGAAAAACTGTTTTTT. This translates into CASSPRNPNEKLFF.

The chain has TRBV27 and TRBJ1-6; D remains unclear. V shed 2 bases and J shed 3 bases, with 17 bases lying between them. Germline V gene sequence: CDR1 MNHEY, CDR2 SMNVEV (reference sequence). The CDR3 has 18 residues. The CDR3 coding sequence is TGTGCCAGCAGTTTAGCGTGGCGACCGTCGGGCTATAATTCACCCCTCCACTTT. Translation: CASSLAWRPSGYNSPLHF.

The V call is TRBV6-2 or TRBV6-3, the J call TRBJ2-2; D possibly corresponds to TRBD2 (5 bases). The V and J ends lost 0 bases and 5 bases respectively, with 25 bases between them. There are 20 residues in the CDR3. Per germline, CDR1 MNHEY and CDR2 SVGEGT. In DNA, the CDR3 is TGTGCCAGCAGTTACTCGAACTTAATCGGTAGGGAGCCAAATACCGGGGAGCTGTTTTTT. It translates to CASSYSNLIGREPNTGELFF.

The gene calls are TRBV19 and TRBJ1-5, with unresolved D. V lost 1 base and J 0 bases, leaving 19 bases between the germline ends. CDR1 LNHDA and CDR2 SQIVND come from the germline V gene (reference sequence). This CDR3 has 19 residues. The CDR3 is CASSIANQARRYSNQPQHF. In nucleotides, the CDR3 is TGTGCCAGTAGTATAGCCAACCAGGCCCGCCGGTATAGCAATCAGCCCCAGCATTTT. The full variable domain, in which reference TRBV19 and TRBJ1-5 provide the parts outside the CDR3, is DGGITQSPKYLFRKEGQNVTLSCEQNLNHDAMYWYRQDPGQGLRLIYYSQIVNDFQKGDIAEGYSVSREKKESFPLTVTSAQKNPTAFYLCASSIANQARRYSNQPQHFGDGTRLSIL.

The V and J genes are TRBV6-2 or TRBV6-3 and TRBJ2-3; perhaps TRBD1 as D (5 bases). Trimming took off 4 bases at V and 2 bases at J, with 13 bases between the two ends. The CDR3 consists of 15 residues. Germline loops: CDR1 MNHEY, CDR2 SVGEGT. The CDR3 DNA is TGTGCCAGCAGTTCTAGGACAAGCTTCACAGATACGCAGTATTTT. Translation gives CASSSRTSFTDTQYF.

The V and J genes are TRBV19 and TRBJ1-2, with unresolved D. Between the trimmed V and J ends, which lost 4 bases and 8 bases, there was a span of 23 bases. CDR3 length equals 16 residues. Germline CDR1 and CDR2: LNHDA and SQIVND (reference sequence). The DNA for the CDR3 is TGTGCCAGTAGTACCTTCCCGGGAAGTGGAGGAGAAGGCTACACCTTC. This translates into CASSTFPGSGGEGYTF.

The rearrangement joins TRBV7-8 to TRBJ2-7, with D possibly matching TRBD1 (5 bases). V was cut by 1 base and J by 2 bases, with 15 bases left in between. CDR1 and CDR2 (germline): SGHVS, FQNEAQ. The CDR3 covers 16 residues. The CDR3 reads CASSLVTDLRTYEQYF. Written as DNA, the CDR3 is TGTGCCAGCAGCTTAGTGACAGATCTAAGAACCTACGAGCAGTACTTC.

The chain recombines TRBV12-3 or TRBV12-4 with TRBJ1-5; D not resolved. The germline V and J ends were trimmed by 4 bases and 2 bases, with 6 bases remaining between them. CDR3 length: 13 residues. The CDR3 DNA reads as TGTGCCAGCAGTTCAAATGGCAATCAGCCCCAGCATTTT. Its protein product is CASSSNGNQPQHF.

The chain recombines TRBV18 with TRBJ1-6; a weak D match, TRBD1 (6 bases). The CDR3 extends over 16 amino acids. Germline assignment: CDR1 KGHSH and CDR2 LQKENI. Deletions cut 5 bases from V and 4 bases from J, with 15 bases between. Here the CDR3 reads CASSAQGAFYNSPLHF. CDR3 sequence (DNA): TGTGCCAGCTCAGCACAGGGAGCCTTTTATAATTCACCCCTCCACTTT.

The chain couples TRBV9 to TRBJ2-1, with TRBD1 identical over 7 bases. This CDR3 is 15 amino acids long. V gave up 0 bases and J gave up 4 bases; unmatched junction bases: 4. CDR1 and CDR2 (germline): SGDLS, YYNGEE. CDR3 DNA sequence: TGTGCCAGCAGCGTAGATGGGGACAGATACAATGAGCAGTTCTTC. It is translated as CASSVDGDRYNEQFF.

The chain carries TRBV3-1 (or the pseudogene TRBV3-2) and TRBJ2-5; weak D call: TRBD2 (7 bases). The germline V and J ends were trimmed by 1 base and 2 bases, with 20 bases remaining between them. Germline V gene data show CDR1 as LGHDT and CDR2 as YNNKEL (reference sequence). There are 18 residues in the CDR3. The CDR3 DNA is TGTGCCAGCAGCCAAGGGAGTTTGGGGGGGGGCCTTCAAGAGACCCAGTACTTC. As protein: CASSQGSLGGGLQETQYF.

V gene TRBV5-1 combines with J gene TRBJ2-3; D gene uncertain. Looked up from germline, CDR1 is SGHRS and CDR2 is YFSETQ. The CDR3 length is 12 residues. V was trimmed by 0 bases and J by 4 bases, leaving 3 bases between them. CDR3 bases: TGCGCCAGCAGCTTGGCGGCAGATACGCAGTATTTT. This encodes CASSLAADTQYF.

The rearrangement uses TRBV12-5 and TRBJ2-1; 8 bases match TRBD2. Germline loops: CDR1 LGHNT, CDR2 FRNRAP. The CDR3 contains 13 residues. The J segment lost 7 bases and the V segment lost 5 bases, leaving 4 bases of the junction unmatched. In nucleotides, the CDR3 is TGTGCTAGTGGTAGCGGGGGAAGGAATGAGCAGTTCTTC. This encodes CASGSGGRNEQFF.

This clone was counted a few times. CDR3 amino acids: CASSLQATSNQPQHF. In DNA form, the CDR3 reads TGTGCCAGCAGCTTACAGGCGACTAGCAATCAGCCCCAGCATTTT. The chain combines TRBV7-2 with TRBJ1-5; D is ambiguous. The CDR3 covers 15 residues. Germline CDR1 and CDR2: SGHTA and FQGNSA. V was trimmed by 2 bases and J by 0 bases, leaving 8 bases between them.